The 17 T cell receptor beta chains given below trace back to one sample, sequenced in a study of cytomegalovirus exposure and HLA in healthy donors. Primers included in the PCR were 60 Vbeta and 13 Jbeta primers. Produced via immunoSEQ multiplex PCR; TCRdb's table is partial and in-frame only. The table lists about 130,000 clones, with around 1.6% in the top ten. Material: PBMCs. These receptors were obtained from a woman in her thirties or forties in good health and CMV-seropositive.

This chain connects TRBV10-2 to TRBJ2-2; 8 bases are shared with TRBD2. Germline assignment: CDR1 WSHSY and CDR2 SAAADI. J was trimmed by 5 bases and V by 7 bases; bases with no gene match: 6. This CDR3 spans 14 amino acids. The CDR3 DNA follows: TGCGCCAGCAATCCGGGACTAGGGACCGGGGAGCTGTTTTTT. It specifies CASNPGLGTGELFF.

This rearrangement joins TRBV25-1 to TRBJ2-3; no clear D. CDR1 and CDR2 from the germline V gene are MGHDK and SYGVNS. The CDR3 extends over 17 amino acids. The germline V and J ends were trimmed by 1 base and 0 bases, with 14 bases remaining between them. CDR3: CASSESRVLLSTDTQYF. The CDR3 nucleotides read TGTGCCAGCAGTGAATCGAGAGTCCTTCTTAGCACAGATACGCAGTATTTT. Full variable domain (missing parts from reference TRBV25-1 and TRBJ2-3): EADIYQTPRYLVIGTGKKITLECSQTMGHDKMYWYQQDPGMELHLIHYSYGVNSTEKGDLSSESTVSRIRTEHFPLTLESARPSHTSQYLCASSESRVLLSTDTQYFGPGTRLTVL.

The chain combines TRBV7-8 with TRBJ2-1; 9 nucleotides line up with TRBD2. Germline loops: CDR1 SGHVS, CDR2 FQNEAQ. The CDR3 covers 17 residues. Trimming removed 2 bases from V and 5 bases from J; junction bases left unmatched: 10. The CDR3 here is CASSLSPGASGNNEQFF. CDR3 coding DNA: TGTGCCAGCAGCTTAAGTCCGGGGGCTAGCGGGAACAATGAGCAGTTCTTC.

The chain joins TRBV9 to TRBJ2-7; 10 positions agree with TRBD2. There are 15 residues in the CDR3. V was clipped by 3 bases and J by 0 bases; unmatched bases: 3. Germline CDR1 and CDR2: SGDLS and YYNGEE. The CDR3 nucleotides read TGTGCCAGCAGCGCGGGGACTAGCGCCTCCTACGAGCAGTACTTC. Its protein product is CASSAGTSASYEQYF.

The J gene is TRBJ2-7, the V gene TRBV6-5; 9 bases are shared with TRBD1. Germline trimming cut 5 bases from V and 2 bases from J; bases unmatched to any gene: 7. From germline, CDR1 is MNHEY and CDR2 SVGAGI. The CDR3 length is 15 residues. The DNA for the CDR3 is TGTGCCAGCAGTGGGTCCGGGACAGGGACCTACGAGCAGTACTTC. Translating gives CASSGSGTGTYEQYF.

The V gene is TRBV7-3, the J gene TRBJ2-1; 7 bases match TRBD2. Germline V gene lookup returns CDR1 SGHTA and CDR2 FQGTGA. CDR3 length equals 16 residues. V gave up 5 bases and J gave up 2 bases; unmatched junction bases: 9. CDR3 nucleotide sequence: TGTGCCAGCAGCCCTAGGACCGGGAGGACCTACAATGAGCAGTTCTTC. Translated, it gives CASSPRTGRTYNEQFF.

This sequence joins TRBV13 and TRBJ2-7; 7 positions agree with TRBD2. The germline CDR1 and CDR2 sequences are PRHDT and FYEKMQ (reference sequence). Trimming took 6 bases from V and 5 from J; bases not matched to a gene: 19. The CDR3 length is 17 residues. CDR3 nucleotides: TGTGCCAGCAGACAGCAGGGAGGCGGGAGAATTGACGACGAGCAGTACTTC. The encoded protein is CASRQQGGGRIDDEQYF.

The J gene is TRBJ2-2, the V gene TRBV10-3; 10 nucleotides line up with TRBD1. The CDR3 extends over 16 amino acids. Unmatched junction bases numbered 5, after V lost 3 bases and J lost 4 bases. The germline CDR1 and CDR2 sequences are ENHRY and SYGVKD. The CDR3 sequence: CAISEGQGGTTGELFF. Written as DNA, the CDR3 is TGTGCCATCAGTGAAGGACAGGGGGGAACCACCGGGGAGCTGTTTTTT.

As for this clone: Other nucleotide sequences in the sample specify the same CDR3. This chain uses TRBV9 with TRBJ2-7, with D perhaps TRBD2 (5 bases). The CDR3 totals 14 residues. V was pared by 0 bases and J by 1 base, with 8 bases between. Germline V gene sequence: CDR1 SGDLS, CDR2 YYNGEE. In DNA form, the CDR3 reads TGTGCCAGCAGCGTAGCTGGGGAGTCCTACGAGCAGTACTTC. Its protein product is CASSVAGESYEQYF.

The chain combines TRBV7-2 with TRBJ2-1; 13 bases align to TRBD2. The CDR3 loop spans 17 amino acids. The V gene end was trimmed by 1 base and the J gene end by 8 bases; junction bases not matched to a gene: 8. Per germline, CDR1 SGHTA and CDR2 FQGNSA. The CDR3 here is CASSLVTSGRALHEQFF. The CDR3 nucleotides are TGTGCCAGCAGCTTAGTAACTAGCGGGAGGGCCCTCCATGAGCAGTTCTTC.

The CDR3, as DNA: TGTGCCAGTAGTTCACAGGCGGCGTTCTCCTACGAGCAGTACTTC. Translating gives CASSSQAAFSYEQYF. V usage is TRBV19 and J usage is TRBJ2-7, with D possibly being TRBD1 (5 bases). From germline, CDR1 is LNHDA and CDR2 SQIVND (reference sequence). The germline V and J ends were trimmed by 5 bases and 0 bases, with 14 bases remaining between them. This CDR3 comprises 15 residues.

The chain joins TRBV5-6 to TRBJ1-5, with 9 bases identical to TRBD1. Germline-derived CDR1 and CDR2 are SGHDT and YYEEEE. The CDR3 sequence is 14 residues long. V trimming: 2 bases; J trimming: 4 bases; junction bases outside the gene matches: 1. The CDR3 reads CASSFGQGNQPQHF. CDR3 coding DNA: TGTGCCAGCAGCTTTGGACAGGGGAATCAGCCCCAGCATTTT.

This chain links TRBV5-5 with TRBJ2-1, with D possibly matching TRBD1 (9 bases). In germline, CDR1 is SGHKS, CDR2 YYEKEE (reference sequence). V lost 9 bases, J lost 4 bases, and 20 bases lay in between. CDR3 length: 15 residues. The DNA for the CDR3 is TGTGCCACACGGGGGGGGACAGGGATATACAATGAGCAGTTCTTC. Protein product: CATRGGTGIYNEQFF.

The chain is built from TRBV4-2 and TRBJ2-7; tentative D call: TRBD1 (8 bases). The V end lost 4 bases, the J end lost 5 bases, and 24 bases lay between the germline ends. CDR1 LGHNA and CDR2 YNFKEQ come from the germline V gene. The CDR3 extends over 17 amino acids. The CDR3 DNA reads TGTGCCAGCAGCCGGGGAGGGGGCAGGGGGCGTTTGAACGAGCAGTACTTC. Protein: CASSRGGGRGRLNEQYF.

This sequence joins TRBV6-5 and TRBJ1-2, with TRBD1 as a possible D gene (5 bases). This CDR3 is built from 14 residues. Germline V gives CDR1 MNHEY, CDR2 SVGAGI. Trimming shortened V by 5 bases and J by 4 bases, and 14 bases separated the two germline ends. The CDR3 DNA sequence: TGTGCCAGCAGTGGAGGGGCATCCTTCTATGGCTACACCTTC. This encodes CASSGGASFYGYTF.

The chain links TRBV28 to TRBJ2-2; D is possibly TRBD2 (7 bases). CDR1 and CDR2 from the germline V gene are MDHEN and SYDVKM. This CDR3 is built from 16 residues. Trimming cost V 8 bases and J 3 bases, with 19 bases left between them. CDR3: CASSHTRGADTGELFF. The CDR3 DNA reads TGTGCCAGCTCTCATACTCGGGGGGCGGACACCGGGGAGCTGTTTTTT.

This chain links TRBV7-2 with TRBJ2-7; D is unresolved. Germline V CDR1 and CDR2: SGHTA, FQGNSA. The V gene lost 4 bases and the J gene lost 3 bases, with 10 bases spanning the gap. This CDR3 has 13 amino acids. CDR3 amino acids: CASSSPLRYEQYF. The DNA for the CDR3 is TGTGCCAGCAGCTCTCCTCTACGCTACGAGCAGTACTTC.